This T cell receptor beta chain was profiled in a study of blood T cell repertoires in COVID-19. About the research overall: Material from acute and convalescent COVID-19 was sourced from the United States, Italy and Spain. In each case, the material was cDNA or gDNA derived from T cells, B-cell-depleted T cells, or PBMCs.

This CDR3 has 17 residues. The germline CDR1 and CDR2 sequences are SNHLY and FYNNEI. V gave up 6 bases and J gave up 0 bases, with 17 bases separating them. Original processing methods: Reference gene primer amplification yielded estimated nucleated cell counts. Only in-frame clones appear in the TCRdb table, and some are missing; sequencing was by immunoSEQ multiplex PCR. The DNA was the basis for D and trimming; V, J and clone size are from that table. The repertoire consists of about 73,000 clones, with about four fifths occurring once and the leading ten covering 25% to 30%. The sequenced sample was peripheral blood. The chain combines TRBV2 with TRBJ2-2; D is possibly TRBD2 (6 bases). The sequence derives from a human donor in a cohort sampled during active COVID-19. DNA for the CDR3: TGTGCCAGCAGCCCTATTTATCGGGGGTCGAACACCGGGGAGCTGTTTTTT. Its protein product is CASSPIYRGSNTGELFF.